These 10 T cell receptor beta chains were all obtained from the same sample, sequenced in a study of blood T cell repertoires in COVID-19. Generated by immunoSEQ multiplex PCR, the TCRdb table keeps only in-frame clones and is missing some. The profile shows some 150,000 clones, approximately 90% of them singletons. The source material was peripheral blood. Receptor source: an elderly woman with acute or convalescent COVID-19.

V usage is TRBV5-1 and J usage is TRBJ1-2; TRBD1 aligns across 7 bases. Losses at the gene ends were 1 base for V and 1 base for J; bases not matched to a gene: 4. This CDR3 spans 15 amino acids. Germline V gene sequence: CDR1 SGHRS, CDR2 YFSETQ. The CDR3 loop is CASSLLAGGNYGYTF. The CDR3 DNA reads TGCGCCAGCAGCTTGCTGGCAGGGGGTAACTATGGCTACACCTTC.

In regard to this clone: The junction shows a germline mismatch at one end, possibly a read error. The V gene is TRBV6-2 or TRBV6-3, the J gene TRBJ2-3, with TRBD1 matching 7 bases. Per germline, CDR1 MNHEY and CDR2 SVGEGT. The CDR3 runs 14 residues. CDR3 residues: CASSSGGSRDTQYF. The CDR3 DNA reads as TGTGCCAGCAGTTCAGGGGGTAGCAGAGATACGCAGTATTTT.

This chain connects TRBV5-1 to TRBJ2-5, with a possible D match to TRBD1 (6 bases). The length of the CDR3 is 16 residues. The germline gives CDR1 SGHRS, CDR2 YFSETQ. V was trimmed by 1 base and J by 0 bases, leaving 13 bases between them. CDR3 sequence: CASSLFGGQNQETQYF. The CDR3 nucleotides read TGCGCCAGCAGCTTGTTTGGCGGACAGAACCAAGAGACCCAGTACTTC.

This clone was counted a single time. This CDR3 is CASSHGTSGVDTQYF. CDR3 DNA: TGTGCCAGCAGCCACGGGACTAGCGGGGTCGATACGCAGTATTTT. The genes are TRBV16 and TRBJ2-3; 13 bases are shared with TRBD2. Germline CDR1 is KGHSY and CDR2 is FQNENV. The V and J ends lost 3 bases and 6 bases, in that order; junction bases with no gene match: 3. This CDR3 has 15 amino acids.

The chain has TRBV18 and TRBJ1-6; 7 bases align to TRBD1. Germline loops: CDR1 KGHSH, CDR2 LQKENI. The CDR3 runs 14 residues. Trimming at V came to 5 bases and at J to 5 bases, leaving 3 bases not matched to a gene. The CDR3 region is CASSRDRNNSPLHF. DNA for the CDR3: TGTGCCAGCTCAAGGGACAGAAATAATTCACCCCTCCACTTT.

The J gene is TRBJ1-4, the V gene TRBV2, with 7 bases identical to TRBD1. The junction had 15 bases not matched to a gene; V was cut back by 11 bases and J by 3 bases. Per germline, CDR1 SNHLY and CDR2 FYNNEI. This CDR3 region has 16 residues. The CDR3 coding sequence is TGTGCCGGTACCGGGACAGTGATCCGGGCTAATGAAAAACTGTTTTTT. This translates into CAGTGTVIRANEKLFF.

Regarding this clone: A junction boundary mismatches the germline segment, possibly from a read error. J is TRBJ2-5 and V is TRBV5-1; 9 bases line up with TRBD2. Germline V gene data show CDR1 as SGHRS and CDR2 as YFSETQ. This CDR3 is built from 19 residues. The CDR3 nucleotides read TGCGCCCGCAGCTTGGGACGGCCCTCGCGGGGGGGCCTGGGAGAGACCCAGTACTTC. Amino acid sequence: CARSLGRPSRGGLGETQYF.

The chain links TRBV5-1 to TRBJ2-3; D call uncertain. Trimming stripped 5 bases from V and 2 bases from J, with 12 bases between. This CDR3 is built from 14 residues. Looked up from germline, CDR1 is SGHRS and CDR2 is YFSETQ. CDR3 coding DNA: TGCGCCAGCAGGGTGAGTGAGTACACAGATACGCAGTATTTT. This gives the protein CASRVSEYTDTQYF.

In its sample, this clone was seen a few times. The chain uses TRBV6-5 and TRBJ1-3; a weak D match, TRBD1 (5 bases). There are 15 residues in the CDR3. V lost 6 bases and J lost 2, with 14 bases in between. Germline V CDR1 and CDR2: MNHEY, SVGAGI. In nucleotides, the CDR3 is TGTGCCAGCAGCCCAGACGGGGGACCTGGAAACACCATATATTTT. It yields the protein CASSPDGGPGNTIYF.

The CDR3 nucleotides are TGCGCCAGCAGCATAGTTACTAGCGTACAAGAGACCCAGTACTTC. This translates into CASSIVTSVQETQYF. This sequence joins TRBV5-1 and TRBJ2-5, with TRBD2 matching over 7 bases. This CDR3 comprises 15 residues. CDR1 is SGHRS, CDR2 YFSETQ, per germline. V was pared by 4 bases and J by 2 bases, with 8 bases of the junction left unmatched.